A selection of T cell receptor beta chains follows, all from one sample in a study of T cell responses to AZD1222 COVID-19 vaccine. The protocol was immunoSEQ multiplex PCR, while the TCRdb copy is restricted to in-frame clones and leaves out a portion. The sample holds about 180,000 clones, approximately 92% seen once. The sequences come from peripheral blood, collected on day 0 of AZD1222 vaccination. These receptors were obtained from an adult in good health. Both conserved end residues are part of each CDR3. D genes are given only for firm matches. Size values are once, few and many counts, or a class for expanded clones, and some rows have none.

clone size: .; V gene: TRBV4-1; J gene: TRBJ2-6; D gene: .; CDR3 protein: CASSPGAAGANVLTF; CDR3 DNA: TGCGCCAGCAGCCCCGGGGCAGCCGGGGCCAACGTCCTGACTTTC
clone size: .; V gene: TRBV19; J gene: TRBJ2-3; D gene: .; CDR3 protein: CASSIGADNLRDTQYF; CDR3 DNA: TGTGCCAGTAGTATCGGTGCCGACAACCTGCGAGATACGCAGTATTTT
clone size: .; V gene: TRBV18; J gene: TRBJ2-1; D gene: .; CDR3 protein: CASSPNSREFYNEQFF; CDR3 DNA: TGTGCCAGCTCACCGAACTCTCGGGAGTTCTACAATGAGCAGTTCTTC
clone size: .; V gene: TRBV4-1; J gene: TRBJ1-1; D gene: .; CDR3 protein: CASSQGTAVNTEAFF; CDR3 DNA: TGCGCCAGCAGCCAAGGGACAGCCGTGAACACTGAAGCTTTCTTT
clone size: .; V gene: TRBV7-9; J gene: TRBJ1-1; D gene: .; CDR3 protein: CASRIGGNTEAFF; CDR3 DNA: TGTGCCAGCAGGATCGGGGGCAACACTGAAGCTTTCTTT
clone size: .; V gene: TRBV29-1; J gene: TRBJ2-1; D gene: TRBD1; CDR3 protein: CSVSDRAGNEQFF; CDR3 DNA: TGCAGCGTGTCGGACAGGGCGGGCAATGAGCAGTTCTTC
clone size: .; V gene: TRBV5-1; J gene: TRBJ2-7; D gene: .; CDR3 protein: CASSLGGDYEQYF; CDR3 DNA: TGCGCCAGCAGCTTGGGCGGGGATTACGAGCAGTACTTC
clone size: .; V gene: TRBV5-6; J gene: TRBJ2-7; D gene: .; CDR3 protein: CASSRRGLSYEQYF; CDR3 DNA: TGTGCCAGCAGCCGTAGGGGCCTCTCCTACGAGCAGTACTTC
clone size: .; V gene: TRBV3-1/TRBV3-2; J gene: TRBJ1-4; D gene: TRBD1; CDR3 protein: CASSRTGTVATNEKLFF; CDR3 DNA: TGTGCCAGCAGCCGAACCGGGACAGTTGCAACTAATGAAAAACTGTTTTTT
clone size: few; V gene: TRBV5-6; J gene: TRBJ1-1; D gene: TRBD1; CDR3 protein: CASSLQGEGTEAFF; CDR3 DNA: TGTGCCAGCAGCTTACAGGGGGAAGGCACTGAAGCTTTCTTT
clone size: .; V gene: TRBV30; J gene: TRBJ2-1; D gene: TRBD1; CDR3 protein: CAWSGSRTGDSYNEQFF; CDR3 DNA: TGTGCCTGGAGTGGTAGTAGGACAGGGGACTCCTACAATGAGCAGTTCTTC
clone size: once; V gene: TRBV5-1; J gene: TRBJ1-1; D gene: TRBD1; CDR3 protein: CASSSTGSATEAFF; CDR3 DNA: TGCGCCAGCAGCTCGACAGGGAGCGCTACTGAAGCTTTCTTT
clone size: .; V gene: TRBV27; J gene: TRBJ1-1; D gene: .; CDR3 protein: CASSPLGVITEAFF; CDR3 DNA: TGTGCCAGCAGTCCGCTGGGGGTGATCACTGAAGCTTTCTTT
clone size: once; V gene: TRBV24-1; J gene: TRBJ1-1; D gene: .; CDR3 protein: CALKRGKNTEAFF; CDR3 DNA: TGTGCCCTCAAAAGGGGGAAGAACACTGAAGCTTTCTTT
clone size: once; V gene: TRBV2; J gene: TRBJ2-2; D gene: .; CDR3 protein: CASSVQGGTGELFF; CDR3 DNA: TGTGCCAGCAGTGTTCAGGGAGGAACCGGGGAGCTGTTTTTT
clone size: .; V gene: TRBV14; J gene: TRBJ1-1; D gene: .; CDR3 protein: CASSPTGTEAFF; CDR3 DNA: TGTGCCAGCAGCCCTACAGGGACTGAAGCTTTCTTT
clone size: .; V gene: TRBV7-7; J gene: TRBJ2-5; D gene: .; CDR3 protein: CASSPQPNPGQETQYF; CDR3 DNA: TGTGCCAGCAGCCCCCAACCCAACCCGGGGCAAGAGACCCAGTACTTC
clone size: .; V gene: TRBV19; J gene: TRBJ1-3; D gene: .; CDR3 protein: CASSFGDSGNTIYF; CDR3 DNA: TGTGCCAGTAGTTTTGGGGACTCTGGAAACACCATATATTTT
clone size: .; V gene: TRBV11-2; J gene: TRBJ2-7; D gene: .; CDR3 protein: CASSLDLQSSYEQYF; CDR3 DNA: TGTGCCAGCAGCTTAGATCTACAGAGCTCCTACGAGCAGTACTTC
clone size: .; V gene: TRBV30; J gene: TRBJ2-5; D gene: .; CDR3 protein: CAWRIPPQETQYF; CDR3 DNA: TGTGCCTGGAGAATCCCACCCCAAGAGACCCAGTACTTC
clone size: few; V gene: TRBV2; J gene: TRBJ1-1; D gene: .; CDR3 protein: CAGGGTVNTEAFF; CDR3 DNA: TGTGCCGGGGGGGGCACCGTGAACACTGAAGCTTTCTTT
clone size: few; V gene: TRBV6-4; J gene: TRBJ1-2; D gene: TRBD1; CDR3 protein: CASSDSPTGGYGYTF; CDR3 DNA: TGTGCCAGCAGTGACTCGCCGACAGGGGGGTATGGCTACACCTTC
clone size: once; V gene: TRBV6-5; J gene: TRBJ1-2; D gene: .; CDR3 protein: CASSHRTDYGYTF; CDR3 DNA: TGTGCCAGCAGTCATCGGACGGACTATGGCTACACCTTC
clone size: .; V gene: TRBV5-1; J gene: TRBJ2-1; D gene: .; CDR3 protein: CASTSVREEQFF; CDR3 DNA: TGCGCCAGCACTTCCGTCAGGGAAGAGCAGTTCTTC
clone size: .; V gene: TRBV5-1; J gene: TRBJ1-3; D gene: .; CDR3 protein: CASSRPTSSGNTIYF; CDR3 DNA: TGCGCCAGCAGCCGACCGACTAGCTCTGGAAACACCATATATTTT
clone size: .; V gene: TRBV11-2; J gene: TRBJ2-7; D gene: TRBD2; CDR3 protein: CASSSLTSGSIIIYEQYF; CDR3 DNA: TGTGCCAGCAGCTCGCTGACTAGCGGGAGTATAATAATTTACGAGCAGTACTTC
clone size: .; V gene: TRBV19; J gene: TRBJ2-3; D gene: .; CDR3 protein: CASSLRRGADTQYF; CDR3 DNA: TGTGCCAGTAGTCTACGTAGGGGGGCAGATACGCAGTATTTT
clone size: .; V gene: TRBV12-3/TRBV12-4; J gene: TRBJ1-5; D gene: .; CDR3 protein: CASSYSTVQPQHF; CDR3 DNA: TGTGCCAGCAGTTACTCGACGGTTCAGCCCCAGCATTTT